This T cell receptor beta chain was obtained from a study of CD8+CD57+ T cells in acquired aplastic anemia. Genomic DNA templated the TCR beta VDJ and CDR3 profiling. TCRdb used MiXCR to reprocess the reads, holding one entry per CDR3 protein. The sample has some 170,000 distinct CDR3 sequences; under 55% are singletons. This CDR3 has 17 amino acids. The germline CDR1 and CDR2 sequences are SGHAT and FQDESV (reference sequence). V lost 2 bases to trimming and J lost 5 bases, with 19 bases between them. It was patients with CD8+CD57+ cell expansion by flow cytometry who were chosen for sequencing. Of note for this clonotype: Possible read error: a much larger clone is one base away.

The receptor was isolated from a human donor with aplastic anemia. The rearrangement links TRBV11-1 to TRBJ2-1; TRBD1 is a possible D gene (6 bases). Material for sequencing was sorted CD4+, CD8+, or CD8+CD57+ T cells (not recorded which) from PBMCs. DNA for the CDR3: TGTGCCAGCAGCTTAAGGCCGGGACACAAGCAGCACAATGAGCAGTTCTTC. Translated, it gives CASSLRPGHKQHNEQFF. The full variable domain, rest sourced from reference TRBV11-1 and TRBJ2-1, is EAEVAQSPRYKITEKSQAVAFWCDPISGHATLYWYRQILGQGPELLVQFQDESVVDDSQLPKDRFSAERLKGVDSTLKIQPAELGDSAMYLCASSLRPGHKQHNEQFFGPGTRLTVL.